A selection of T cell receptor beta chains follows, all from one sample in a study of blood T cells in healthy people across ages. MiXCR, applied by TCRdb to the 5' RACE reads, yields one record per CDR3 protein. The data show 1.2 million to 1.5 million distinct CDR3 sequences, roughly 59% seen once. Sequencing was performed on blood. Source of these receptors: a man between 18 and 29 years old in good health. Each CDR3 is given without its conserved first and last residue. A D gene is named only where the DNA matches it firmly. Rows give clone size only sometimes, using once, few, many, or a class for an expanded clone.

abundance | j_gene | v_gene | d_gene | len | CDR3aa
NA | TRBJ2-7 | TRBV7-2 | TRBD2 | 13 | ASSARASGSYEQY
few | TRBJ2-7 | TRBV6-5 | NA | 12 | ASGQGPGSYEQY
NA | TRBJ2-7 | TRBV20-1 | TRBD1 | 14 | SARDPQGALAYEQY
NA | TRBJ2-3 | TRBV12-3/TRBV12-4 | TRBD2 | 14 | ASSPGAGGPPDTQY
few | NA | TRBV7-2 | NA | 13 | ASSLTPGPGDIQY
NA | TRBJ2-7 | TRBV29-1 | TRBD1 | 11 | SVEQGAASEQY
NA | NA | TRBV7-8 | NA | 13 | ASSSLGLTGYEQY
NA | TRBJ2-1 | TRBV20-1 | TRBD2 | 12 | SAVPGLASNEQF
NA | TRBJ1-2 | TRBV7-2 | NA | 10 | ASKGGVYGYT
NA | TRBJ1-4 | TRBV25-1 | TRBD1 | 16 | ASSPLFGQGASDEKLF
NA | TRBJ2-3 | TRBV2 | NA | 11 | ASGGTSTDTQY
NA | TRBJ1-6 | TRBV4-3 | NA | 11 | ASSQGQRSPLH
NA | TRBJ1-5 | TRBV6-1 | NA | 10 | AADGLNQPQH
NA | TRBJ2-4 | TRBV4-3 | NA | 11 | ASSQDLQNIQY
few | TRBJ2-3 | TRBV6-2/TRBV6-3 | NA | 12 | ASSYSIPADTQY
few | TRBJ1-6 | TRBV6-5 | NA | 13 | ASSYSAGYNSPLH
NA | TRBJ1-2 | TRBV4-1 | NA | 14 | ASTQGTLRGQDGYT
NA | TRBJ1-4 | TRBV12-3/TRBV12-4 | NA | 12 | ASSWRASGEKLF
NA | TRBJ1-2 | TRBV21-1 | NA | 12 | ASSFVDRGYGYT
NA | TRBJ1-5 | TRBV4-1 | NA | 13 | ASSQGQGNIQPQH
once | TRBJ2-7 | TRBV4-2 | TRBD1 | 14 | ASRQAGGGRTYEQY
NA | TRBJ2-7 | TRBV7-8 | NA | 15 | ASSLSGWVESSYEQY
NA | TRBJ2-5 | TRBV7-9 | NA | 13 | ASSLEEGGRETQY
NA | TRBJ2-5 | TRBV4-1 | NA | 13 | ASSQEKVGGETQY
NA | TRBJ1-5 | TRBV12-3/TRBV12-4 | TRBD1 | 13 | ASSLRATGGEPQH
NA | TRBJ1-1 | TRBV7-9 | NA | 14 | ASSLLQTPSPAEAF
NA | TRBJ1-6 | TRBV9 | NA | 11 | ASSVDGLSPLH
NA | TRBJ2-1 | TRBV7-9 | NA | 9 | ASSLDDHEF
NA | TRBJ2-5 | TRBV20-1 | NA | 13 | SAPYARSGQETQY
few | TRBJ2-7 | TRBV15 | NA | 13 | ATSRDRGASYEQY
once | TRBJ2-5 | TRBV10-3 | TRBD2 | 12 | AISESGRGETQY
NA | TRBJ2-5 | TRBV24-1 | TRBD2 | 16 | ATSDRLAGAPEQEAQY
NA | NA | TRBV15 | TRBD1 | 13 | ATSRETGGLETQY
NA | TRBJ2-7 | TRBV4-1 | NA | 13 | ASSQSHPSSYEQY
NA | TRBJ1-5 | TRBV6-1 | NA | 13 | ASVQLSWADQPQH
NA | TRBJ1-1 | TRBV4-2 | NA | 16 | ASSPLGTGSGVNTEAF
once | TRBJ2-7 | TRBV12-3/TRBV12-4 | NA | 13 | ASSFTGQAVYEQY
NA | TRBJ1-2 | TRBV7-8 | TRBD1 | 13 | ASSSGTGHTYGYT
few | TRBJ1-6 | TRBV6-6 | TRBD1 | 15 | ASSYGTGAWGNSPLH
NA | TRBJ1-4 | TRBV28 | NA | 11 | ASSDNREEKLF
NA | TRBJ2-1 | TRBV7-9 | NA | 9 | VWLAYNEQF
NA | TRBJ2-7 | TRBV29-1 | TRBD1 | 11 | SVSDRATYEQY
NA | TRBJ2-7 | TRBV10-3 | NA | 11 | AIGNGINYEQY
NA | TRBJ1-1 | TRBV10-3 | NA | 12 | AISPGRVGTEAF
NA | TRBJ2-3 | TRBV27 | NA | 12 | ASTASQSTDTQY
NA | TRBJ1-5 | TRBV20-1 | NA | 12 | SAQPGPSNQPQH
NA | TRBJ2-3 | TRBV10-3 | TRBD2 | 11 | AISVLASDTQY
once | TRBJ2-1 | TRBV20-1 | NA | 12 | SASRSKLYNEQF
NA | TRBJ2-3 | TRBV29-1 | NA | 12 | SVGGQRIADTQY
NA | TRBJ2-7 | TRBV5-1 | NA | 14 | ASSFNPSGQTYEQY
NA | TRBJ1-4 | TRBV7-9 | NA | 13 | TSSFTDGTGEKLF
few | TRBJ2-1 | TRBV28 | NA | 11 | ASSPTVHNEQF
NA | TRBJ2-3 | TRBV18 | NA | 13 | AGSPFNINTDTQY
few | TRBJ2-1 | TRBV12-3/TRBV12-4 | TRBD2 | 12 | ASSRLADYNEQF
NA | TRBJ2-2 | TRBV20-1 | NA | 11 | SAREVGPGELF
NA | TRBJ2-1 | TRBV25-1 | NA | 12 | ASSDRPARDEQF
NA | NA | TRBV7-9 | TRBD2 | 10 | ASSWTSVEQY
NA | TRBJ2-2 | TRBV7-2 | NA | 12 | ASSFRTNTGELF